One sample yielded the 5 T cell receptor beta chains listed below, sequenced in a study of CD8 T cells in ankylosing spondylitis. A single record per CDR3 protein comes from TCRdb applying MiXCR to the 5' RACE reads. The data contain about 130,000 distinct CDR3 sequences, over 9.5% of them singletons. Sequences were obtained from blood, either unsorted or a sorted T cell fraction (not recorded which). Every receptor here comes from a female donor with ankylosing spondylitis or in good health (not recorded which).

At least ten counts were recorded for this clonotype. CDR3: CSVAALQRVNTEAFF. DNA for the CDR3: TGCAGCGTTGCGGCACTCCAAAGGGTGAACACTGAAGCTTTCTTT. This sequence joins TRBV29-1 and TRBJ1-1; no clear D. The CDR3 is 15 residues long. Germline V gene lookup returns CDR1 SQVTM and CDR2 ANQGSEA. The V and J ends lost 4 bases and 0 bases respectively, with 15 bases between them.

Ten or more counts support this clonotype. This chain links TRBV5-1 with TRBJ2-1; D remains ambiguous. This CDR3 spans 15 amino acids. V lost 4 bases to trimming and J lost 9 bases, with 20 bases between them. Germline V lookup: CDR1 SGHRS, CDR2 YFSETQ. The CDR3 DNA reads as TGCGCCAGCAGCCCCGGGCACCAATATAGTAGTGAGCAGTTCTTC. This gives the protein CASSPGHQYSSEQFF.

This clonotype occurred a few times. The genes are TRBV11-3 and TRBJ2-1; weak D call: TRBD2 (9 bases). Germline CDR1 is SGHNT and CDR2 is YENEEA. The CDR3 length is 19 residues. Between the trimmed V and J ends, which lost 3 bases and 7 bases, there was a span of 28 bases. The CDR3 here is CASSFTGTGSSGSMNEQFF. DNA of the CDR3: TGTGCCAGCAGCTTCACCGGGACAGGAAGTAGCGGGAGCATGAATGAGCAGTTCTTC.

The V gene is TRBV27, the J gene TRBJ1-3; no clear D. Trimming took 5 bases from V and 4 from J, leaving 15 bases between them. The CDR3 spans 15 residues. CDR1 and CDR2 (germline): MNHEY, SMNVEV (reference sequence). CDR3 DNA sequence: TGTGCCAGCAGTCCAGTTGGGCCCGGGGGAAACACCATATATTTT. It yields the protein CASSPVGPGGNTIYF.

In this sample, this clonotype turned up many times. This chain connects TRBV20-1 to TRBJ2-7, with D perhaps TRBD2 (5 bases). The length of the CDR3 is 14 residues. V was clipped by 0 bases and J by 1 base, with 10 bases between them. Germline lookup yields CDR1 DFQATT and CDR2 SNEGSKA (reference sequence). The CDR3, as DNA: TGCAGTGCTAGAGATCCAGCGGCATCCTACGAGCAGTACTTC. This codes for CSARDPAASYEQYF.